These 9 T cell receptor beta chains were sequenced from one sample in a study of blood T cell repertoires in COVID-19. Sequencing used immunoSEQ multiplex PCR; TCRdb keeps in-frame clones, though not all of them. The sample yields fewer than 65,000 clones, over 70% seen once. The specimen was peripheral blood. The source of these receptors is a man aged 30 to 45 with COVID-19, enrolled during active disease.

This clone has just one count. This sequence joins TRBV5-1 and TRBJ2-7; D might be TRBD1 (5 bases). Trimming took off 0 bases at V and 3 bases at J, with 13 bases between the two ends. The CDR3 has 15 residues. Germline V gene lookup returns CDR1 SGHRS and CDR2 YFSETQ. DNA for the CDR3: TGCGCCAGCAGCTTGGGATTCAGGGAAGACTACGAGCAGTACTTC. Translation: CASSLGFREDYEQYF.

The chain links TRBV2 to TRBJ1-6, with a possible D match to TRBD1 (5 bases). Germline CDR1 SNHLY, CDR2 FYNNEI. Between the trimmed V and J ends, which lost 3 bases and 3 bases, there was a span of 9 bases. The CDR3 is 15 residues long. CDR3 sequence: CASSESTVYNSPLHF. DNA of the CDR3: TGTGCCAGCAGTGAGTCGACAGTCTATAATTCACCCCTCCACTTT.

This rearrangement joins TRBV20-1 to TRBJ1-4; no reliable D call. The V end lost 5 bases, the J end lost 6 bases, and 7 bases lay between the germline ends. This CDR3 has 11 residues. Germline CDR1 DFQATT, CDR2 SNEGSKA (reference sequence). The CDR3 protein is CSASRDEKLFF. DNA of the CDR3: TGCAGTGCTTCAAGAGATGAAAAACTGTTTTTT.

V is TRBV27 and J is TRBJ2-7; 13 nucleotides match TRBD2. Per germline, CDR1 MNHEY and CDR2 SMNVEV (reference sequence). V was pared by 2 bases and J by 2 bases, with 3 bases of the junction left unmatched. The CDR3 extends over 16 amino acids. The CDR3 region has the DNA TGTGCCAGCAGTTTACGGGGACTAGCGGGGCCCTACGAGCAGTACTTC. Its protein is CASSLRGLAGPYEQYF.

This chain connects TRBV5-6 to TRBJ1-1; 7 bases are a match to TRBD1. V lost 2 bases to trimming and J lost 3 bases; unmatched junction nucleotides: 10. The CDR3 consists of 16 residues. Germline CDR1 and CDR2: SGHDT and YYEEEE. DNA of the CDR3: TGTGCCAGCAGCTTTTGGACAGGTTTAGCGGACACTGAAGCTTTCTTT. Translation gives CASSFWTGLADTEAFF.

The chain combines TRBV28 with TRBJ2-1, with TRBD2 identical over 7 bases. With V trimmed by 6 bases and J by 4 bases, 12 bases remained unmatched. The CDR3 has 16 amino acids. Germline loops: CDR1 MDHEN, CDR2 SYDVKM. CDR3 loop: CASSPGLAERYNEQFF. DNA of the CDR3: TGTGCCAGCAGCCCGGGCCTAGCGGAAAGATACAATGAGCAGTTCTTC.

V is TRBV27 and J is TRBJ2-2; 8 bases align to TRBD1. This CDR3 region has 14 residues. CDR1 and CDR2 from the germline V gene are MNHEY and SMNVEV (reference sequence). V was clipped by 7 bases and J by 7 bases; unmatched bases: 8. The CDR3 coding sequence is TGTGCCAGCACCGTAAGGACAGGGCTCGGGGAGCTGTTTTTT. As protein: CASTVRTGLGELFF.

This clone has more than one count but fewer than ten. Written as DNA, the CDR3 is TGCAGCGTCCGGGGGGTCGGGGAGCTGTTTTTT. Amino acid sequence: CSVRGVGELFF. The V call is TRBV29-1, the J call TRBJ2-2; 7 nucleotides agree with TRBD2. Trimming cost V 6 bases and J 7 bases; bases outside gene matches: 2. This CDR3 has 11 amino acids. In germline, CDR1 is SQVTM, CDR2 ANQGSEA.

The chain couples TRBV11-2 to TRBJ2-2; a weak D match, TRBD1 (5 bases). The CDR3 runs 16 residues. CDR1 SGHAT and CDR2 FQNNGV come from the germline V gene. The V end lost 5 bases, the J end lost 7 bases, and 20 bases lay between the germline ends. CDR3 DNA: TGTGCCAGCAGCCCCCCCCGATTGGGGCTGGGCGGGGAGCTGTTTTTT. Its protein product is CASSPPRLGLGGELFF.